Reported below is one TCR beta chain. These data are taken from a study of blood T cells in healthy people across ages. V lost 4 bases and J lost 1, with 7 bases in between. This CDR3 has 12 amino acids. Germline CDR1 DFQATT, CDR2 SNEGSKA (reference sequence). The authors ran a second PCR of about 7 to 12 cycles using a sample-barcoded 5' primer and a J-beta primer mix. A single record per CDR3 protein comes from TCRdb applying MiXCR to the 5' RACE reads. The data show roughly 1,500,000 distinct CDR3 sequences, around two fifths seen once. Sequenced material: blood. The source is a woman between 18 and 29 years old in good health. V gene TRBV20-1 combines with J gene TRBJ1-1; D unresolved. CDR3 loop: CSAIAGNTEAFF. The CDR3 nucleotides are TGCAGTGCTATCGCAGGGAACACTGAAGCTTTCTTT.